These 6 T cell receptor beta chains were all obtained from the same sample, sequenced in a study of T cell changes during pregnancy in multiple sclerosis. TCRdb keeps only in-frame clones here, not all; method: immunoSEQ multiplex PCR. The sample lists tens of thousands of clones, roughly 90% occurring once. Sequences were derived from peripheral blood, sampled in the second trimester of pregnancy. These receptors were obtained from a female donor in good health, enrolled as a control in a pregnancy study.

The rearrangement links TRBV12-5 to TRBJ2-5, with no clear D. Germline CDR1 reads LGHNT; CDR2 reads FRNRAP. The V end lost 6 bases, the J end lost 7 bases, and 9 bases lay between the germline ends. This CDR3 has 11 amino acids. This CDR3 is CASGRTGTQYF. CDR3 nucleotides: TGTGCTAGTGGACGTACCGGGACCCAGTACTTC. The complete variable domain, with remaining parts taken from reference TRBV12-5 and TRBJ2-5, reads DARVTQTPRHKVTEMGQEVTMRCQPILGHNTVFWYRQTMMQGLELLAYFRNRAPLDDSGMPKDRFSAEMPDATLATLKIQPSEPRDSAVYFCASGRTGTQYFGPGTRLLVL.

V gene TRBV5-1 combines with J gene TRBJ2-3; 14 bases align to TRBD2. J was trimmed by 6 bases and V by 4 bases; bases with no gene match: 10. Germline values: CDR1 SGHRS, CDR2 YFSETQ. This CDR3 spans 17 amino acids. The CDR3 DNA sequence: TGCGCCAGCAGCCAGGGGACTAGCGGGAGTGGGGGCGATACGCAGTATTTT. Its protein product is CASSQGTSGSGGDTQYF. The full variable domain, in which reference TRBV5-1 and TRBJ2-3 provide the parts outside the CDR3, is KAGVTQTPRYLIKTRGQQVTLSCSPISGHRSVSWYQQTPGQGLQFLFEYFSETQRNKGNFPGRFSGRQFSNSRSEMNVSTLELGDSALYLCASSQGTSGSGGDTQYFGPGTRLTVL.

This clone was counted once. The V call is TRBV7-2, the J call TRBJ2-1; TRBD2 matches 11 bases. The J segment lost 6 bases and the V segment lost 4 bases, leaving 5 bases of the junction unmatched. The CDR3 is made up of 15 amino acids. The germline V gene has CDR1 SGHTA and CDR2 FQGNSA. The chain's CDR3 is CASSSLAGAPNEQFF. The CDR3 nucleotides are TGTGCCAGCAGCTCACTAGCGGGAGCGCCCAATGAGCAGTTCTTC.

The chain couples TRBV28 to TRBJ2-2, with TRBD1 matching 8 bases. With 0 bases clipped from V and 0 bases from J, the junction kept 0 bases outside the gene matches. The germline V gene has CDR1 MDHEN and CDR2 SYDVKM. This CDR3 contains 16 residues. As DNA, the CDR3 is TGTGCCAGCAGTTTATGGGACAGGGCGAACACCGGGGAGCTGTTTTTT. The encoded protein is CASSLWDRANTGELFF.

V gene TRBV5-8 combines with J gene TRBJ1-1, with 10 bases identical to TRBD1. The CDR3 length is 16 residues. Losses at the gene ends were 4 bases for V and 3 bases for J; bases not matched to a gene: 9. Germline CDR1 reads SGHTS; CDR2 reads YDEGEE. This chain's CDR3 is CASSNYAGTGDTEAFF. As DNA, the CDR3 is TGTGCCAGCAGCAACTACGCCGGGACAGGGGACACTGAAGCTTTCTTT. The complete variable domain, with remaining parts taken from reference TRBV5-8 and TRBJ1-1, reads EAGVTQSPTHLIKTRGQQATLRCSPISGHTSVYWYQQALGLGLQFLLWYDEGEERNRGNFPPRFSGRQFPNYSSELNVNALELEDSALYLCASSNYAGTGDTEAFFGQGTRLTVV.

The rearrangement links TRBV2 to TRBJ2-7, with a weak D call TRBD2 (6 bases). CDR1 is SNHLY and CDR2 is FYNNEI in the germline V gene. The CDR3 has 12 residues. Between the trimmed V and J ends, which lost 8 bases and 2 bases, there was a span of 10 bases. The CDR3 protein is CASGAGPYEQYF. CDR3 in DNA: TGTGCCAGCGGCGCGGGACCCTACGAGCAGTACTTC.